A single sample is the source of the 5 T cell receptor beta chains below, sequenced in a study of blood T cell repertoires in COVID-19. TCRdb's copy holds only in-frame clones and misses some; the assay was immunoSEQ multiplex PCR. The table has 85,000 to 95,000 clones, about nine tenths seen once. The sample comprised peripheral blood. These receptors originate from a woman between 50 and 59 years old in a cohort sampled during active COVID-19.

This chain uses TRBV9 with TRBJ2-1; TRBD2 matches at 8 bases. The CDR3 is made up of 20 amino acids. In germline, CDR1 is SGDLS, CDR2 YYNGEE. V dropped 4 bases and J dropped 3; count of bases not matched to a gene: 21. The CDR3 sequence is CASSTSGLAELHKGYNEQFF. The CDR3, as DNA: TGTGCCAGCAGCACATCAGGACTAGCAGAACTCCATAAGGGCTACAATGAGCAGTTCTTC.

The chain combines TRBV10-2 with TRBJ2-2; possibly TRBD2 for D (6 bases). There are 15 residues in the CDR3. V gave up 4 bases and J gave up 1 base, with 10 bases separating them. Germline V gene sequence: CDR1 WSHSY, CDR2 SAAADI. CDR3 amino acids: CASSAAGGNTGELFF. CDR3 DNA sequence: TGCGCCAGCAGTGCTGCCGGGGGGAACACCGGGGAGCTGTTTTTT.

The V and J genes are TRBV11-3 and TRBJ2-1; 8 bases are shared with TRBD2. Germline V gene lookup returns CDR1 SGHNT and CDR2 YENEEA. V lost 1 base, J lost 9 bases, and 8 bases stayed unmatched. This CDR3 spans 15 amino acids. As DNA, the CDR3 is TGTGCCAGCAGCTTAGGGGCGGGAGGACATGGTGAGCAGTTCTTC. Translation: CASSLGAGGHGEQFF.

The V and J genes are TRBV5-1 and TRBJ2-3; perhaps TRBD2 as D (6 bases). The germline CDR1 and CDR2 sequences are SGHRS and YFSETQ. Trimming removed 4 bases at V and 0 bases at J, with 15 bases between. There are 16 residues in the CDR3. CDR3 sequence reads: CASSPGGLPSTDTQYF. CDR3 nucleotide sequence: TGCGCCAGCAGCCCCGGGGGACTTCCTAGCACAGATACGCAGTATTTT.

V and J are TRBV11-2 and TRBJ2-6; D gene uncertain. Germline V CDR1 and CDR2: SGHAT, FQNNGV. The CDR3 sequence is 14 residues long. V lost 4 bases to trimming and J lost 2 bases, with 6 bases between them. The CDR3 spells CASSSRAGANVLTF. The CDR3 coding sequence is TGTGCCAGCAGCTCGCGTGCTGGGGCCAACGTCCTGACTTTC.